This TCR beta chain was profiled in a study of OX40 agonist ivuxolimab in advanced cancers. Context from the whole study: Ivuxolimab was an agonistic, fully human IgG2 monoclonal antibody directed against OX40 (CD134), a costimulatory receptor. In the dose-escalation cohort, 82.7% of patients were male, and the mean age was roughly 60 years with a range of roughly 23 to 79. The paper covers the monotherapy dose-escalation part of the phase I ivuxolimab trial, which included N of about 56 patients. Intravenous ivuxolimab was administered to patients every 2 weeks at six dose levels: 0.01, 0.1, 0.3, 1.5, 3 and 10 mg/kg. Peripheral TCRbeta sequencing was intended to test whether TCR sequence diversity was altered and clonal T-cell expansion was caused by ivuxolimab. Patients were allowed to have had prior anti-PD-1, anti-PD-L1 or anti-CTLA-4 therapy, and approximately 40% of the dose-escalation patients had been treated with checkpoint inhibitors. Of the roughly 50 dose-escalation patients, hepatocellular carcinoma was present in approximately 20, melanoma in roughly 15, renal cell carcinoma in 9 and head and neck cancer in 9. Three dose-escalation patients achieved partial responses, one with hepatocellular carcinoma and two with cutaneous melanoma.

To note about this clone: Its target antigen remains unknown. Per-base qualities were not stored, and no clone one base away is much larger.

For sequencing of the TCRbeta CDR3 region, genomic DNA was extracted from the sorted cells. TCRbeta CDR3 regions were sequenced using the immunoSEQ Assay. TCRdb took this table from immuneACCESS and kept in-frame rearrangements with V and J called. Such tables lack part of the clones; where checked against another copy, unresolved V genes explain under half of the gap, and the rest is unexplained. The sample table holds 20,000 to 30,000 clones, of which 79% were seen once. Around 13% of the sample belongs to the ten largest clones. Study-wide conclusions, independent of this receptor: The antigen specificity of the peripheral T cells that underwent clonal expansion was not determined. Low levels of normalized T-cell clonal expansion were also seen in some patients who did not respond. At doses of 0.1 to 3.0 mg/kg, clonal expansion of both CD4+ and CD8+ blood T cells was observed from baseline to week 6. After ivuxolimab, more expanded clones were found on average in CD8+ T cells than in CD4+ T cells. In the 0.1-3.0 mg/kg groups, partial responders were among the patients with the lowest normalized peripheral clonal expansion, particularly in CD8+ T cells.

Taken from the germline V gene, the CDR1 and CDR2 loops are MGHRA and YSYEKL. Trimming leaves V shorter by 6 bases and J shorter by 0 bases, with the junction holding 0 bases beyond the gene matches. The CDR3, cysteine through phenylalanine, is 13 amino acids long. Of all the DNA, just the CDR3 is kept, 39 bases in frame from base 1. The trial excluded patients who had a history of autoimmune disease or who were on systemic immunosuppression. Peripheral blood for TCR sequencing was drawn from every dose cohort at baseline, at cycle 4 day 1 and at cycle 7 day 1. The samples were drawn from a first-in-human, open-label, multicenter phase I dose-escalation trial of ivuxolimab. Adults with locally advanced or metastatic head and neck squamous cell, hepatocellular, melanoma or renal cell carcinoma were enrolled in the trial. Before TCR sequencing, CD4+ and CD8+ T cells were separately sorted from peripheral blood.

The TCR originated in an adult with an advanced solid tumor such as melanoma, head and neck, liver or kidney cancer. The sequenced sample was CD4+ or CD8+ T cells sorted from blood, obtained in a trial of the OX40 agonist ivuxolimab. The chain was built from TRBV4-1 and TRBJ1-1, with TRBD1 identical over 8 junction bases. The CDR3 protein: CASRTGVNTEAFF. The DNA is as follows: TGCGCCAGCAGGACAGGGGTGAACACTGAAGCTTTCTTT.